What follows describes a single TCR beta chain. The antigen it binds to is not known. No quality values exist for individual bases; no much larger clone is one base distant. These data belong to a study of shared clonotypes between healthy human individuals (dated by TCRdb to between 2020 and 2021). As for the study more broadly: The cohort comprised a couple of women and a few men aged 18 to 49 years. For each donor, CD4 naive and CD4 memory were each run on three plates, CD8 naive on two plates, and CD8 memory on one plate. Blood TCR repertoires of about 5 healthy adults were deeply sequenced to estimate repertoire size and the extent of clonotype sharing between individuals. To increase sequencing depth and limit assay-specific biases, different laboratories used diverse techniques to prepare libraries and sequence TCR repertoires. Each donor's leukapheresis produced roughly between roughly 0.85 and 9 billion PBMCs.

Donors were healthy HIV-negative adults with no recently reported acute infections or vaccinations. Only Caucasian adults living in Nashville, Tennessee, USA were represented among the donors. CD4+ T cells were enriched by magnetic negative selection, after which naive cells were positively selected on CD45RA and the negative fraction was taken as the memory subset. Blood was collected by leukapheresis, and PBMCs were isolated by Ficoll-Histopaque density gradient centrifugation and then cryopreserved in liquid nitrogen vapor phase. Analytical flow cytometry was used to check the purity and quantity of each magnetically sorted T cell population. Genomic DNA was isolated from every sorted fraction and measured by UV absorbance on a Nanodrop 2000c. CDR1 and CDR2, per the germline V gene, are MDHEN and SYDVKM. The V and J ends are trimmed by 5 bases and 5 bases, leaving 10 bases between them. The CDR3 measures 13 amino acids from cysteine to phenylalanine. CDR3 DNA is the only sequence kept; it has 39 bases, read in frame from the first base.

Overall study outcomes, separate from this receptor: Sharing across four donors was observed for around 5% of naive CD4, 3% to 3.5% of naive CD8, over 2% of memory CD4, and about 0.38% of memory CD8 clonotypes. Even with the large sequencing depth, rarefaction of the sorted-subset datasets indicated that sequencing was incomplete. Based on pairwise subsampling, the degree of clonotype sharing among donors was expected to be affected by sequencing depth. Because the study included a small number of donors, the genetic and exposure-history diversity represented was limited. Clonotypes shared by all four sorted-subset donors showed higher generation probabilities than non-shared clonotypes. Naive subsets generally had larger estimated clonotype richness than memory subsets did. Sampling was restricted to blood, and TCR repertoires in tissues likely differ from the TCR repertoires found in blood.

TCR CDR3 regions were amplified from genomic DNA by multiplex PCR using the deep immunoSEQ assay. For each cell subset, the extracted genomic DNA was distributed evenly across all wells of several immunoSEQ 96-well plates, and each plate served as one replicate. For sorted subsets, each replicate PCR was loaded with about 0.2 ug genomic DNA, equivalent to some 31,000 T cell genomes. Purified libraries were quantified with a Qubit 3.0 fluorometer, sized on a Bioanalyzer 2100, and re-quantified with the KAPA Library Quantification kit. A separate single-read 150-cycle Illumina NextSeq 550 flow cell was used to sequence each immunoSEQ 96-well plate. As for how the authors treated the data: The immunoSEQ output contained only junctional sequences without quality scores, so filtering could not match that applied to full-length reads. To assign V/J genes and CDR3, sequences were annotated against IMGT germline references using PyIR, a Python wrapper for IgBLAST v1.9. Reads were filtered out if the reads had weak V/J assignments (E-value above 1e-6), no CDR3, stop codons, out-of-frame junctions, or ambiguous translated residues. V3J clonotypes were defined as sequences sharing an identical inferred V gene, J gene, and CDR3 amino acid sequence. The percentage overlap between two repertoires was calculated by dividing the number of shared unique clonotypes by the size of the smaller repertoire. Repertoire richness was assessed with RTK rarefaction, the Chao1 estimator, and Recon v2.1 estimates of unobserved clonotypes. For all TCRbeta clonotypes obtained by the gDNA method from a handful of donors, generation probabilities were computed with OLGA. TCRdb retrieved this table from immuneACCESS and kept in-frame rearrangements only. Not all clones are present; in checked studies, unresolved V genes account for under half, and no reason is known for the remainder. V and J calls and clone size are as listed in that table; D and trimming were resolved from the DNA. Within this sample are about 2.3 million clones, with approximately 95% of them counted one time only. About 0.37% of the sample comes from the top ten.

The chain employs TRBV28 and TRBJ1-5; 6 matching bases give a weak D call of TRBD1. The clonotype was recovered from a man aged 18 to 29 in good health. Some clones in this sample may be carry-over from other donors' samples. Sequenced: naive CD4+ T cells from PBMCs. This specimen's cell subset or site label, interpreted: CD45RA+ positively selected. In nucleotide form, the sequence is TGTGCCAGCAGTCAGGGGACTTATCAGCCCCAGCATTTT. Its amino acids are CASSQGTYQPQHF.